The 10 T cell receptor beta chains below come from one sample, sequenced in a study of blood T cell repertoires in COVID-19. The method was immunoSEQ multiplex PCR; TCRdb's version includes in-frame clones alone and lacks a portion of them. The data show about 73,000 clones, 73% seen once. The specimen sequenced was peripheral blood. These receptors were obtained from a man aged 55-75 years with acute or convalescent COVID-19.

The rearrangement joins TRBV5-1 to TRBJ2-7, with 13 bases fitting TRBD2. The V gene's germline CDR1 is SGHRS and CDR2 YFSETQ. Trimming at V came to 3 bases and at J to 2 bases, leaving 11 bases not matched to a gene. This CDR3 is 18 amino acids long. The CDR3 DNA reads as TGCGCCAGCAGCTCTCCGGGACTAGCGGGACTACGACCCTACGAGCAGTACTTC. Protein: CASSSPGLAGLRPYEQYF.

This clone was found a few times. The genes are TRBV6-5 and TRBJ1-4; 7 bases line up with TRBD1. CDR3 size: 14 residues. Germline V gene data show CDR1 as MNHEY and CDR2 as SVGAGI. V gave up 6 bases and J gave up 8 bases; unmatched junction bases: 9. The CDR3 loop reads CASRRDSSYEKLFF. The CDR3 DNA sequence: TGTGCCAGCAGGAGGGACAGTTCATACGAAAAACTGTTTTTT.

The chain recombines TRBV2 with TRBJ1-1; unclear D gene. Germline V gene sequence: CDR1 SNHLY, CDR2 FYNNEI. This CDR3 is built from 13 residues. Trimming took 7 bases from V and 4 from J, leaving 13 bases between them. The CDR3 DNA reads as TGTGCCAGCAAGGAGGAAGTGGGCACTGAAGCTTTCTTT. It specifies CASKEEVGTEAFF.

The genes are TRBV21-1 and TRBJ1-5; the table assigns TRBD1, which was not confirmed against the DNA. TRBV21-1 is termed a pseudogene. This CDR3 region has 18 residues. The CDR3 DNA sequence: TGTGCCAGCAGCAAAGGCGACAGGGAGACGGTTAGCAATCAGCCCCAGCATTTT. It codes for CASSKGDRETVSNQPQHF.

The rearrangement uses TRBV19 and TRBJ1-2; D might be TRBD1 (6 bases). Germline-derived CDR1 and CDR2 are LNHDA and SQIVND (reference sequence). CDR3 length: 12 residues. V was shortened by 6 bases and J by 8 bases, with 13 bases between the two germline ends. The CDR3 coding sequence is TGTGCCAGTAGGCGGACAGAACACGGCTACACCTTC. Its protein is CASRRTEHGYTF.

V usage is TRBV19 and J usage is TRBJ2-5; 7 bases line up with TRBD1. CDR3 length equals 13 residues. J was trimmed by 3 bases and V by 4 bases; bases with no gene match: 2. CDR1 and CDR2 (germline): LNHDA, SQIVND (reference sequence). The chain's CDR3 is CASSRGTEETQYF. In DNA form, the CDR3 reads TGTGCCAGTAGTAGGGGGACAGAAGAGACCCAGTACTTC.

The chain employs TRBV14 and TRBJ1-3; D not resolved. Germline loops: CDR1 SGHDN, CDR2 FVKESK. V was clipped by 4 bases and J by 0 bases, with 10 bases between them. The CDR3 contains 15 residues. This CDR3 is CASSRTQSSGNTIYF. The CDR3 region has the DNA TGTGCCAGCAGCCGAACACAGAGCTCTGGAAACACCATATATTTT. The full variable domain, rest sourced from reference TRBV14 and TRBJ1-3, is EAGVTQFPSHSVIEKGQTVTLRCDPISGHDNLYWYRRVMGKEIKFLLHFVKESKQDESGMPNNRFLAERTGGTYSTLKVQPAELEDSGVYFCASSRTQSSGNTIYFGEGSWLTVV.

This chain joins TRBV9 and TRBJ2-2; 7 nucleotides line up with TRBD2. J gave up 5 bases and V 0 bases, and 16 bases lay outside the gene matches. The CDR3 is 19 residues long. CDR1 SGDLS and CDR2 YYNGEE come from the germline V gene. Here the CDR3 reads CASSVAPIGALGGTGELFF. CDR3 nucleotides: TGTGCCAGCAGCGTAGCCCCTATCGGGGCCCTCGGGGGGACCGGGGAGCTGTTTTTT.

This sequence joins TRBV6-1 and TRBJ2-3; 7 bases agree with TRBD1. Trimming took 4 bases from V and 0 from J; bases not matched to a gene: 10. CDR1 and CDR2 (germline): MNHNS, SASEGT. CDR3 length: 17 amino acids. CDR3 DNA: TGTGCCAGCAGTGGGGTCACGGGACAGTCAAGCACAGATACGCAGTATTTT. Translating gives CASSGVTGQSSTDTQYF.

For the CDR3, the DNA is TGTGCCAGCACGCGGGACTTCAATTCACCCCTCCACTTT. Protein: CASTRDFNSPLHF. This rearrangement joins TRBV6-5 to TRBJ1-6; perhaps TRBD1 as D (5 bases). CDR3 size: 13 residues. V lost 7 bases to trimming and J lost 7 bases, with 11 bases between them. Germline-derived CDR1 and CDR2 are MNHEY and SVGAGI.